The 28 T cell receptor beta chains below come from one sample, sequenced in a study of blood T cell repertoires in COVID-19. Assay: immunoSEQ multiplex PCR; the TCRdb copy retains only in-frame clones and omits some. The table shows about 310,000 clones, with roughly nine tenths occurring only once. The source material was PBMCs or T cells enriched from blood (not recorded which). The receptors come from a woman in her thirties who had recovered from COVID-19.

The V call is TRBV6-5, the J call TRBJ1-5, with a weak D call TRBD1 (6 bases). Germline V lookup: CDR1 MNHEY, CDR2 SVGAGI. The ends were cut back, 2 bases at V and 3 bases at J, with 11 bases in the middle. This CDR3 comprises 15 residues. The DNA for the CDR3 is TGTGCCAGCAGTTACGGACAGCCGCACAATCAGCCCCAGCATTTT. Translating gives CASSYGQPHNQPQHF.

This clone was seen a handful of times. The chain employs TRBV12-3 or TRBV12-4 and TRBJ1-1; 7 bases agree with TRBD1. V shed 6 bases and J 4 bases; nucleotides not matched to a gene: 2. This CDR3 region has 12 residues. For the CDR3, the DNA is TGTGCCAGCAGGCGACAGGGCACTGAAGCTTTCTTT. Translated, it gives CASRRQGTEAFF.

The CDR3 reads CASSFGLTYEQYF. The CDR3 DNA reads TGTGCCAGCAGTTTTGGGCTAACCTACGAGCAGTACTTC. This sequence joins TRBV12-3 or TRBV12-4 and TRBJ2-7; D unresolved. V lost 3 bases to trimming and J lost 2 bases, with 8 bases between them. This CDR3 comprises 13 residues.

V is TRBV21-1 and J is TRBJ2-5; the table's D call, TRBD1, has no DNA check behind it. TRBV21-1 is designated a pseudogene. This CDR3 has 14 residues. The CDR3 protein is CASSPRVRRETQYF. DNA for the CDR3: TGTGCCAGCAGCCCCAGGGTGAGACGGGAGACCCAGTACTTC.

This sequence joins TRBV2 and TRBJ2-4, with no clear D. Trimming stripped 7 bases from V and 0 bases from J, with 7 bases between. The CDR3 has 13 residues. Germline V gene data show CDR1 as SNHLY and CDR2 as FYNNEI. The CDR3, as DNA: TGTGCCAGCATTTCTCTAGCCAAAAACATTCAGTACTTC. Its translation: CASISLAKNIQYF. The entire variable domain, with the rest obtained from reference TRBV2 and TRBJ2-4, is as follows: EPEVTQTPSHQVTQMGQEVILRCVPISNHLYFYWYRQILGQKVEFLVSFYNNEISEKSEIFDDQFSVERPDGSNFTLKIRSTKLEDSAMYFCASISLAKNIQYFGAGTRLSVL.

V and J are TRBV5-1 and TRBJ1-1, with 7 bases aligning to TRBD1. In germline, CDR1 is SGHRS, CDR2 YFSETQ. This CDR3 has 15 amino acids. V dropped 0 bases and J dropped 7; count of bases not matched to a gene: 9. The CDR3 is CASSLGQGDFDEAFF. DNA of the CDR3: TGCGCCAGCAGCTTGGGACAGGGAGATTTTGATGAAGCTTTCTTT.

For this clone: At the DNA level, this CDR3 is encoded by other sequences in the same sample as well. This sequence joins TRBV7-9 and TRBJ1-1; D unclear. Germline-derived CDR1 and CDR2 are SEHNR and FQNEAQ (reference sequence). The CDR3 has 13 residues. With 2 bases removed from V and 1 base from J, the gap between germline ends came to 5 bases. The CDR3 loop is CASSLTANTEAFF. As DNA, the CDR3 is TGTGCCAGCAGCTTAACAGCGAACACTGAAGCTTTCTTT.

The V and J genes are TRBV10-3 and TRBJ1-1, with D possibly TRBD1 on 6 matching bases. The CDR3 runs to 15 residues. CDR1 is ENHRY and CDR2 is SYGVKD in the germline V gene. V gave up 7 bases and J gave up 2 bases, with 17 bases separating them. The CDR3 DNA is TGTGCCATCACCGGTAAGAGGGACACCAACACTGAAGCTTTCTTT. This sequence encodes CAITGKRDTNTEAFF.

The chain links TRBV21-1 to TRBJ2-7; the table's TRBD2 call for D was not verified on the DNA. TRBV21-1 is flagged as a pseudogene. This CDR3 is 21 amino acids long. Written as DNA, the CDR3 is TGTGCCAGCAGCAAAGGAGGGCACGGTTGGGAAATAGGGAATACCGGATTAGAGCAGTACTTC. This encodes CASSKGGHGWEIGNTGLEQYF.

A single count supports this clone. The chain joins TRBV5-6 to TRBJ1-1; D may be TRBD1 (6 bases). Germline CDR1 and CDR2: SGHDT and YYEEEE. Between the trimmed V and J ends, which lost 4 bases and 5 bases, there was a span of 18 bases. The length of the CDR3 is 15 residues. The CDR3 nucleotides are TGTGCCAGCAGCCTCCGTAATCATCAGGGGACTGAAGCTTTCTTT. Protein: CASSLRNHQGTEAFF.

This sequence joins TRBV10-1 and TRBJ2-5, with D possibly matching TRBD1 (5 bases). Deletions cut 10 bases from V and 5 bases from J, with 17 bases between. The CDR3 contains 13 residues. Per the germline V gene, CDR1 is WNHNN and CDR2 is SYGVQD (reference sequence). CDR3 residues: CATEQGSGETQYF. As DNA, the CDR3 is TGCGCCACCGAGCAGGGATCCGGCGAGACCCAGTACTTC.

The rearrangement uses TRBV7-6 and TRBJ1-1, with 8 bases matching TRBD1. Germline V gives CDR1 SGHVS, CDR2 FNYEAQ. The CDR3 is made up of 18 amino acids. V dropped 1 base and J dropped 1; count of bases not matched to a gene: 11. The CDR3 reads CASSLGWHRGVRNTEAFF. The CDR3 nucleotides are TGTGCCAGCAGCTTAGGATGGCACAGGGGGGTTAGGAACACTGAAGCTTTCTTT.

CDR3 residues: CASRSGQGYTEAFF. CDR3 nucleotide sequence: TGTGCCAGCAGGTCGGGACAGGGTTATACTGAAGCTTTCTTT. The J gene is TRBJ1-1, the V gene TRBV7-9, with TRBD1 matching 9 bases. The CDR3 length is 14 residues. Losses at the gene ends were 6 bases for V and 5 bases for J; bases not matched to a gene: 7. Looked up from germline, CDR1 is SEHNR and CDR2 is FQNEAQ (reference sequence).

The chain joins TRBV2 to TRBJ1-5, with 7 bases identical to TRBD1. With 4 bases clipped from V and 4 bases from J, the junction kept 4 bases outside the gene matches. Germline V gene sequence: CDR1 SNHLY, CDR2 FYNNEI. CDR3 length equals 14 residues. This chain's CDR3 is CASSGQGRNQPQHF. Written as DNA, the CDR3 is TGTGCCAGCAGTGGACAGGGAAGGAATCAGCCCCAGCATTTT.

V and J are TRBV5-6 and TRBJ1-2; 8 bases match TRBD1. Germline V lookup: CDR1 SGHDT, CDR2 YYEEEE. This CDR3 contains 13 residues. The trim removed 2 bases at V and 7 bases at J, leaving 4 bases unmatched. The CDR3 region has the DNA TGTGCCAGCAGCTTCGGACAGGGCGGTGGCTACACCTTC. It codes for CASSFGQGGGYTF.

The chain carries TRBV3-1 (or the pseudogene TRBV3-2) and TRBJ1-6; D not resolved. This CDR3 region has 14 residues. Trimming pared 1 base from V and 10 bases from J, leaving 11 bases between. Germline assignment: CDR1 LGHDT and CDR2 YNNKEL (reference sequence). CDR3 sequence reads: CASSQVSVGSPLHF. For the CDR3, the DNA is TGTGCCAGCAGCCAAGTAAGCGTAGGCTCACCCCTCCACTTT.

The chain links TRBV5-4 to TRBJ2-1, with TRBD2 matching 12 bases. This CDR3 has 17 residues. Germline V gives CDR1 SGHNT, CDR2 YYREEE (reference sequence). J lost 9 bases, V lost 0 bases, and 10 bases had no gene match. The CDR3 spells CASSLAPLAGGRGEQFF. The CDR3 bases are TGTGCCAGCAGCTTGGCCCCTCTAGCGGGAGGGCGTGGTGAGCAGTTCTTC.

This clone has more than one count but fewer than ten. J is TRBJ2-6 and V is TRBV11-2; D unresolved. Germline CDR1 reads SGHAT; CDR2 reads FQNNGV. The germline V and J ends were trimmed by 1 base and 4 bases, with 11 bases remaining between them. The CDR3 covers 16 residues. The CDR3 sequence is CASSLGRLAGANVLTF. The CDR3 DNA sequence: TGTGCCAGCAGCTTAGGAAGACTTGCCGGGGCCAACGTCCTGACTTTC.

The chain couples TRBV25-1 to TRBJ2-7; 11 bases fit TRBD1. The CDR3 is 14 residues long. CDR1 MGHDK and CDR2 SYGVNS come from the germline V gene. V was pared by 5 bases and J by 3 bases, with 3 bases of the junction left unmatched. CDR3 nucleotide sequence: TGTGCCAGCAGTCGGACAGGGGGCAGCTACGAGCAGTACTTC. Translation gives CASSRTGGSYEQYF.

The rearrangement joins TRBV2 to TRBJ2-1; 8 nucleotides align to TRBD1. There are 15 residues in the CDR3. After removal of 5 bases from V and 8 bases from J, the junction contained 11 bases not matched to a gene. From germline, CDR1 is SNHLY and CDR2 FYNNEI. This chain's CDR3 is CASSSPGTGDYEQFF. CDR3 nucleotide sequence: TGTGCCAGCAGTAGCCCCGGGACAGGCGATTATGAGCAGTTCTTC.

This chain links TRBV19 with TRBJ1-3; a possible D gene is TRBD1 (5 bases). Looked up from germline, CDR1 is LNHDA and CDR2 is SQIVND (reference sequence). CDR3 size: 15 residues. V gave up 7 bases and J gave up 2 bases, with 15 bases separating them. CDR3 DNA: TGTGCCAGTACTTTGGGTGGGGCCGCTGGAAACACCATATATTTT. Residues: CASTLGGAAGNTIYF.

A single count supports this clone. The rearrangement joins TRBV15 to TRBJ2-6; D not resolved. Germline values: CDR1 LNHNV, CDR2 YYDKDF (reference sequence). The CDR3 spans 15 residues. Trimming cost V 0 bases and J 0 bases, with 3 bases left between them. CDR3 nucleotide sequence: TGTGCCACCAGCAGAGATCTCTCTGGGGCCAACGTCCTGACTTTC. Translation gives CATSRDLSGANVLTF. The whole variable domain, filled in from reference TRBV15 and TRBJ2-6, reads DAMVIQNPRYQVTQFGKPVTLSCSQTLNHNVMYWYQQKSSQAPKLLFHYYDKDFNNEADTPDNFQSRRPNTSFCFLDIRSPGLGDTAMYLCATSRDLSGANVLTFGAGSRLTVL.

This chain uses TRBV9 with TRBJ2-7; no firm D call. Trimming pared 0 bases from V and 2 bases from J, leaving 9 bases between. This CDR3 contains 14 residues. Germline-derived CDR1 and CDR2 are SGDLS and YYNGEE. The CDR3 coding sequence is TGTGCCAGCAGCGTAGGTTGGGCTACCTACGAGCAGTACTTC. It codes for CASSVGWATYEQYF.

V and J are TRBV9 and TRBJ2-5, with 9 positions matching TRBD2. The CDR3 contains 15 residues. Germline trimming cut 3 bases from V and 2 bases from J; bases unmatched to any gene: 5. The germline gives CDR1 SGDLS, CDR2 YYNGEE. CDR3 in DNA: TGTGCCAGCAGCGCGGGGGCGGGAGGGCAAGAGACCCAGTACTTC. It translates to CASSAGAGGQETQYF.

In this sample, this clone turned up once. The J gene is TRBJ1-1, the V gene TRBV27; the D gene is possibly TRBD1 (5 bases). V lost 1 base and J lost 3, with 6 bases in between. Per germline, CDR1 MNHEY and CDR2 SMNVEV (reference sequence). The CDR3 is 13 amino acids. In DNA form, the CDR3 reads TGTGCCAGCAGTTTATTGGGGCACACTGAAGCTTTCTTT. It codes for CASSLLGHTEAFF.

V is TRBV23-1 and J is TRBJ2-7; a weak D match, TRBD2 (6 bases). TRBV23-1 counts as an open reading frame of uncertain function. This CDR3 contains 16 residues. Trimming removed 0 bases at V and 5 bases at J, with 17 bases between. Here the CDR3 reads CASSQSWVRSGDEQYF. DNA of the CDR3: TGCGCCAGCAGTCAATCATGGGTTAGGTCGGGAGACGAGCAGTACTTC.

The V and J genes are TRBV9 and TRBJ2-3, with 14 bases fitting TRBD2. The J segment lost 3 bases and the V segment lost 7 bases, leaving 10 bases of the junction unmatched. Germline values: CDR1 SGDLS, CDR2 YYNGEE. CDR3 length equals 17 residues. For the CDR3, the DNA is TGTGCCAGCCGATGGGGACTAGCGGGAGTAGTGACAGATACGCAGTATTTT. Protein sequence: CASRWGLAGVVTDTQYF.

V gene TRBV6-5 combines with J gene TRBJ1-6; TRBD1 aligns across 9 bases. The CDR3 has 15 amino acids. Germline CDR1 MNHEY, CDR2 SVGAGI. V lost 6 bases to trimming and J lost 7 bases; unmatched junction nucleotides: 7. The CDR3 region has the DNA TGTGCCAGCAGCCCGGGACAGGGTGGGAATTCACCCCTCCACTTT. Amino acids: CASSPGQGGNSPLHF.